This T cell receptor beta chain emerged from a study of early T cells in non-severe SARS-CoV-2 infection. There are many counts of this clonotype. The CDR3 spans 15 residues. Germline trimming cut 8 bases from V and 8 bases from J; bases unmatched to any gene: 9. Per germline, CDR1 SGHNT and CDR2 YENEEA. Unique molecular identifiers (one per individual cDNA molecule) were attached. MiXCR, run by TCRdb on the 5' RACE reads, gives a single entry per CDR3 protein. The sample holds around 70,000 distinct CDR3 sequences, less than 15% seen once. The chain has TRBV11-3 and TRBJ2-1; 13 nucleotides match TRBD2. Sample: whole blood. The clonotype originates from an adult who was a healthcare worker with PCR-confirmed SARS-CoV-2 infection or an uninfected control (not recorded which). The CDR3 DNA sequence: TGTGCCAGCGGGTCGGGGACTAGCGGGACCCATGAGCAGTTCTTC. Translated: CASGSGTSGTHEQFF. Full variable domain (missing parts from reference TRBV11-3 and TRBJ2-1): EAGVVQSPRYKIIEKKQPVAFWCNPISGHNTLYWYLQNLGQGPELLIRYENEEAVDDSQLPKDRFSAERLKGVDSTLKIQPAELGDSAVYLCASGSGTSGTHEQFFGPGTRLTVL.